This paragraph covers one T cell receptor (beta chain) sequence. Antigen: not known. Time point indicated: cycle 4 day 1 (C4D1), after less than 7 weeks of nivolumab. All patients relapsed after autologous stem cell transplantation, and brentuximab vedotin exposure varied. Per germline, CDR1 SGDLS and CDR2 YYNGEE. Deletions cut 2 bases from V and 1 base from J, with 14 bases between. CDR3 size: 16 residues. This sample stems from a study of PD-1 blockade in classical Hodgkin lymphoma. Notes on the study in general: Complete responders' baseline diversity resembled that of newly diagnosed patients. In newly diagnosed patients, baseline TCR diversity was reportedly below that of healthy donors. TCR diversity rose significantly by C4D1 in CD4+ but not CD8+ cells. Factors driving the repertoire differences, possibly disease activity or prior therapy, remain undefined.

The data were produced by immunoSEQ multiplex PCR, yet TCRdb's version contains in-frame clones alone and is incomplete. The repertoire includes about 33,000 clones, 65% to 80% of them detected once, and 3.5% to 4% sits in the top ten. The source of this sequence is a human donor with classical Hodgkin lymphoma. J is TRBJ2-3 and V is TRBV9; D might be TRBD2 (6 bases). The sequencing here drew on peripheral blood mononuclear cells (PBMCs), taken before the fourth cycle of nivolumab. In nucleotides, the CDR3 is TGTGCCAGCAGCGTTGGATCTGGGGAGGGCACAGATACGCAGTATTTT. Translation gives CASSVGSGEGTDTQYF. The full variable domain, rest sourced from reference TRBV9 and TRBJ2-3, is DSGVTQTPKHLITATGQRVTLRCSPRSGDLSVYWYQQSLDQGLQFLIQYYNGEERAKGNILERFSAQQFPDLHSELNLSSLELGDSALYFCASSVGSGEGTDTQYFGPGTRLTVL.